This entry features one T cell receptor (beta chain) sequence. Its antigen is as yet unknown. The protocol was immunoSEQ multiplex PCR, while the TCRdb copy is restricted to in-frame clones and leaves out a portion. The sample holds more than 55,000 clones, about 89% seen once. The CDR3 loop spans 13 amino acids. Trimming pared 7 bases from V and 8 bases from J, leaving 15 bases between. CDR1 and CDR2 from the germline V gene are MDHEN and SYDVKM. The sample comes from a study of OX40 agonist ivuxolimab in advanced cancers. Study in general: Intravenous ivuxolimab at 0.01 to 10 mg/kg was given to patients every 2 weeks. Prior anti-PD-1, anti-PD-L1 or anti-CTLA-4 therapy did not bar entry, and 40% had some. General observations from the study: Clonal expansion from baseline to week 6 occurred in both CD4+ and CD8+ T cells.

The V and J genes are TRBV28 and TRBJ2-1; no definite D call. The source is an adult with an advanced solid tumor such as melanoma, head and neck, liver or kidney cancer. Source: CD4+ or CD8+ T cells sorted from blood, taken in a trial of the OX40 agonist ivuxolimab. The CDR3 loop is CASTLLSSHEQFF. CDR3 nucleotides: TGTGCCAGCACCCTCCTTTCCTCCCATGAGCAGTTCTTC.